Shown below are 2 T cell receptor beta chains from a single sample sequenced in a study of blood T cells in healthy people across ages. Together with a sample-barcoded 5' primer, a J-beta primer mix was included in a second PCR lasting about 7 to 12 cycles. TCRdb reprocessed the 5' RACE reads via MiXCR and lists one record per CDR3 protein. The repertoire has fewer than 1,000,000 distinct CDR3 sequences, more than 40% of them found once; the top ten carry around 21%. Sequenced input: blood. The receptors stem from a man aged 60-69 years in good health.

This clonotype showed up just a few times. V usage is TRBV5-1 and J usage is TRBJ2-1; D is ambiguous. CDR3 length: 13 residues. Per germline, CDR1 SGHRS and CDR2 YFSETQ. The V end lost 3 bases, the J end lost 7 bases, and 11 bases lay between the germline ends. The CDR3 is CASSSDPKNEQFF. The DNA of the CDR3 is TGCGCCAGCAGCTCAGACCCGAAAAATGAGCAGTTCTTC.

J is TRBJ2-7 and V is TRBV3-1; D perhaps matches TRBD1 (6 bases). Trimming took 3 bases from V and 4 from J, leaving 13 bases between them. Germline lookup yields CDR1 LGHDT and CDR2 YNNKEL (reference sequence). The CDR3 length is 14 residues. The CDR3 coding sequence is TGTGCCAGCAGCCATACCAGGGGTATATACGAGCAGTACTTC. It translates to CASSHTRGIYEQYF.